This is a list of T cell receptor beta chains from one sample in a study of tumor and adjacent non-tumor tissue in lung cancer. MiXCR, applied by TCRdb to the multiplex PCR reads, yields one record per CDR3 protein. The sample lists approximately 90,000 distinct CDR3 sequences; about 66% were seen once. Sequencing was performed on lung tumor tissue. All receptors come from a man in his 70s with non-small cell lung cancer. The CDR3 runs from the conserved cysteine through the conserved F or W. Fields, in order: J gene, clone size, V gene, D gene, CDR3 protein, CDR3 DNA. The D gene is left open where the match is weak. Size is stated for part of the rows, as once, few or many counts, or as a class when the clone is expanded.

>TRBJ1-5|NA|TRBV29-1|NA
CGVARGSNQPQHF
TGCGGCGTTGCAAGAGGTAGCAATCAGCCCCAGCATTTT
>TRBJ2-1|NA|TRBV11-1|NA
CASSPRTEVDEQLF
TGTGCCAGCAGCCCTCGGACAGAGGTGGATGAGCAGTTATTC
>TRBJ1-2|NA|TRBV29-1|NA
CSVTGGRVGYCYTF
TGCAGCGTCACTGGCGGCAGGGTTGGTTATTGCTACACCTTC
>TRBJ1-5|NA|TRBV11-2|NA
CASSLTRGRPQHF
TGTGCCAGCAGCTTAACGAGAGGTCGGCCCCAGCATTTT
>TRBJ1-1|NA|TRBV6-5|NA
CAGSRTVNTVAFF
TGTGCAGGCAGCCGGACGGTGAACACTGTAGCTTTCTTT
>TRBJ2-3|few|TRBV6-2/TRBV6-3|NA
CANKEIDTQYF
TGTGCCAACAAAGAGATAGATACGCAGTATTTT
>TRBJ1-4|many|TRBV6-6|NA
CASSYRPINEKLFF
TGTGCCAGCAGTTACCGGCCTATTAATGAAAAACTGTTTTTT
>TRBJ2-7|many|TRBV11-2|NA
CASSRQSGPYEQYF
TGTGCCAGCAGCCGTCAGAGCGGCCCCTACGAGCAGTACTTC
>TRBJ2-1|NA|TRBV11-3|NA
CASSLAEIGGEQFF
TGTGCTAGCAGCTTAGCGGAGATAGGGGGCGAGCAGTTCTTC
>TRBJ2-3|NA|TRBV5-6|NA
CASSGNRRGTDAQYF
TGTGCCAGCAGCGGAAACCGCAGGGGCACAGATGCGCAGTATTTT
>TRBJ1-1|NA|TRBV24-1|NA
CATSDSTRIGYTEAFF
TGTGCCACCAGTGATTCGACACGGATCGGGTACACTGAAGCTTTCTTT
>TRBJ2-7|few|TRBV11-2|NA
CAGSLGTEPYEQYF
TGTGCCGGCAGCCTTGGGACTGAACCCTACGAGCAGTACTTC
>TRBJ2-1|medium-sized|TRBV4-2|TRBD2
CASSQASGTSMNEQFF
TGTGCCAGCAGCCAAGCTTCCGGGACTAGCATGAATGAGCAGTTCTTC
>TRBJ1-5|NA|TRBV11-2|TRBD1
CASSVGQGSQPQHF
TGTGCCAGTAGCGTCGGACAGGGGAGCCAGCCCCAGCATTTT
>TRBJ2-5|many|TRBV5-1|NA
CASSLGARWAQETQYF
TGCGCCAGCAGCTTGGGGGCACGATGGGCTCAAGAGACCCAGTACTTC
>TRBJ1-2|NA|TRBV5-8|NA
CASNLAGYGYTF
TGTGCCAGCAACTTAGCGGGCTATGGCTACACCTTC
>TRBJ2-7|many|TRBV28|NA
CASSLGSYEQYF
TGTGCCAGCAGTTTGGGTTCCTACGAGCAGTACTTC
>TRBJ2-4|medium-sized|TRBV11-2|NA
CASSLRRAKNIQYF
TGTGCCAGCAGCTTACGGAGAGCCAAAAACATTCAGTACTTC
>TRBJ2-7|NA|TRBV11-2|NA
CASNHYPYLGYEQNF
TGTGCCAGCAATCATTATCCCTACTTGGGCTACGAGCAGAACTTC
>TRBJ2-1|NA|TRBV11-2|NA
CASSDPRLTRGSKQFF
TGTGCCAGCAGCGACCCTCGTCTAACGCGGGGTTCTAAGCAGTTCTTC
>TRBJ1-5|NA|TRBV4-2|TRBD1
CASSQGGEGGLNRPQHF
TGTGCCAGCAGCCAAGGCGGAGAAGGGGGCCTCAATCGGCCCCAGCATTTT
>TRBJ2-5|NA|TRBV7-8|TRBD2
CASSPYSGGTQEAQYF
TGTGCCAGCAGCCCATACAGCGGGGGGACTCAAGAGGCCCAGTACTTC
>TRBJ2-6|few|TRBV28|NA
CANRRDSDSSGANVLTF
TGTGCCAACAGGAGGGACAGTGACTCCTCTGGGGCCAACGTCCTGACTTTC
>TRBJ2-2|many|TRBV12-3/TRBV12-4|TRBD1
CASSSHLGTGIGELFF
TGTGCCAGCAGTTCCCACCTGGGGACAGGGATCGGGGAGCTGTTTTTT
>TRBJ1-4|NA|TRBV20-1|TRBD1
CSARPRTGMGKLFF
TGCAGTGCTAGACCGAGGACAGGGATGGGAAAACTGTTTTTT
>TRBJ2-5|NA|TRBV29-1|NA
CSVETIGGGRETQYF
TGTAGCGTTGAAACCATAGGGGGGGGCCGGGAGACCCAGTACTTC
>TRBJ2-5|NA|TRBV20-1|NA
CSVRGGHQETQYF
TGCAGTGTCCGTGGAGGTCACCAAGAGACCCAGTACTTC
>TRBJ1-5|few|TRBV28|TRBD1
CASSLPLTGVGQPQHF
TGTGCCAGCAGTCTACCTTTGACAGGGGTAGGCCAGCCCCAGCATTTT
>TRBJ2-7|NA|TRBV6-5|NA
CSSSPRRGAVDEQYF
TGTTCCAGCAGTCCTCGGAGAGGGGCGGTGGACGAGCAGTACTTC
>TRBJ2-3|NA|TRBV4-2|TRBD2
CASNQDRGGGTDTQYF
TGTGCCAGCAACCAAGACCGGGGGGGGGGCACAGATACGCAGTATTTT
>TRBJ2-1|many|TRBV6-6|TRBD1
CASSYSGTGSEQFF
TGTGCCAGCAGTTACTCTGGGACAGGGAGTGAGCAGTTCTTC
>TRBJ2-5|NA|TRBV6-1|NA
CASSDWTEKTRYF
TGTGCCAGCAGCGACTGGACGGAAAAGACCCGGTACTTC
>TRBJ2-4|NA|TRBV6-6|NA
CVSGYGAGLDIQYF
TGTGTCAGCGGTTACGGCGCAGGGTTAGACATTCAGTACTTC
>TRBJ2-3|NA|TRBV6-6|TRBD2
CASNPAGTSGSRRDTQYF
TGTGCCAGCAACCCTGCCGGGACTAGCGGGAGTCGGAGGGATACGCAGTATTTT
>TRBJ2-5|NA|TRBV20-1|NA
CSAPILGRETQYF
TGCAGTGCCCCCATCTTAGGCCGGGAGACCCAGTACTTC
>TRBJ2-1|NA|TRBV28|TRBD1
CASSSLGQGYNEQFF
TGTGCCAGCAGTTCCCTGGGACAGGGATACAATGAGCAGTTCTTC
>TRBJ2-7|few|TRBV11-2|NA
CVSSSRTAMNEQYF
TGTGTCAGCAGCTCACGGACAGCGATGAACGAGCAGTACTTC
>TRBJ2-3|many|TRBV10-1|TRBD1
CASSIQGSDTQYF
TGCGCCAGCAGTATACAGGGGAGCGATACGCAGTATTTT
>TRBJ1-5|NA|TRBV11-2|TRBD1
CASSGGRGPGQPQHF
TGTGCCAGCAGCGGTGGGAGGGGGCCTGGCCAGCCCCAGCATTTT
>TRBJ1-6|NA|TRBV6-5|NA
CASSYSRVSRSPLHF
TGTGCCAGCAGTTACTCGCGGGTTTCACGTTCACCCCTCCACTTT
>TRBJ2-6|NA|TRBV7-8|NA
CASSYQGLGSGASVLTF
TGTGCCAGCAGCTACCAGGGACTCGGTTCTGGGGCCAGCGTCCTGACTTTC
>TRBJ2-6|once|TRBV28|TRBD1
CASNLHGAGGVSVANVLTF
TGTGCCAGCAATTTACATGGGGCAGGGGGCGTCTCTGTGGCCAACGTCCTGACTTTC
>TRBJ2-2|many|TRBV7-9|TRBD1
CASSPRQGSGELFF
TGTGCCAGCAGCCCCAGACAGGGGTCCGGGGAGCTGTTTTTT
>TRBJ1-1|NA|TRBV5-1|NA
CASSLDTGRYTEAFF
TGCGCCAGCAGCTTGGATACAGGGAGGTACACTGAAGCTTTCTTT
>TRBJ1-2|few|TRBV24-1|NA
CATSEPLGGYTF
TGTGCCACCAGTGAGCCCTTGGGGGGCTACACCTTC
>TRBJ2-1|few|TRBV20-1|NA
CSASNSRSNEQFF
TGCAGTGCTAGCAATTCTAGGTCTAATGAGCAGTTCTTC
>TRBJ2-5|once|TRBV11-1|NA
CASSQGRGVQYF
TGTGCCAGCAGTCAGGGGAGGGGGGTCCAGTACTTC
>TRBJ1-2|NA|TRBV4-1|NA
CPSSYGRANYGYTF
TGCCCCAGCAGCTACGGACGGGCCAACTATGGCTACACCTTC
>TRBJ2-7|many|TRBV29-1|NA
CSVSDGGKRSYEQYF
TGCAGCGTTTCTGACGGCGGGAAGAGGTCCTACGAGCAGTACTTC
>TRBJ2-2|NA|TRBV6-1|TRBD2
CASSPLFGGSRTGELVF
TGTGCTAGCAGTCCTCTCTTCGGGGGGAGTCGCACCGGGGAGCTGGTTTTT
>TRBJ1-6|NA|TRBV7-9|TRBD1
CASSSELGGGESSLHF
TGTGCCAGCAGCTCCGAGTTGGGAGGGGGCGAGTCATCCCTCCACTTT
>TRBJ2-2|NA|TRBV6-6|TRBD1
CAGSGQGASGDLFF
TGTGCCGGATCGGGACAGGGGGCATCAGGAGACCTGTTTTTT
>TRBJ2-2|NA|TRBV11-2|TRBD2
CVSNLASGKNTGELFF
TGTGTCAGCAACTTGGCTAGCGGGAAGAACACCGGGGAGCTGTTTTTT
>TRBJ1-6|NA|TRBV6-2/TRBV6-3|NA
CANSYRQRDNSPLHF
TGTGCCAACAGTTACCGACAGAGGGATAATTCACCCCTCCACTTT